These 18 T cell receptor beta chains share one sample of origin, sequenced in a study of cytomegalovirus exposure and HLA in healthy donors. Primers for the PCR totalled 60 Vbeta and 13 Jbeta. The data were produced by immunoSEQ multiplex PCR, yet TCRdb's version contains in-frame clones alone and is incomplete. Of around 190,000 clones listed, 81% are singletons. The sequenced material came from PBMCs. These receptors were collected from a man aged 18 to 30 in good health and CMV-seronegative.

J is TRBJ2-2 and V is TRBV7-3, with D tentatively TRBD2 (6 bases). V was cut by 5 bases and J by 5 bases, with 9 bases left in between. Germline lookup yields CDR1 SGHTA and CDR2 FQGTGA. The CDR3 runs to 13 residues. CDR3 sequence reads: CASSRSGTGELFF. Written as DNA, the CDR3 is TGTGCCAGCAGCAGAAGCGGGACCGGGGAGCTGTTTTTT.

The DNA for the CDR3 is TGCGCCAGCAGTACGGACAGGGGAGGGGAAAAACTGTTTTTT. Protein product: CASSTDRGGEKLFF. The V gene is TRBV10-1, the J gene TRBJ1-4; 9 nucleotides line up with TRBD1. The CDR3 loop spans 14 amino acids. The trim removed 5 bases at V and 8 bases at J, leaving 6 bases unmatched. Germline V gene lookup returns CDR1 WNHNN and CDR2 SYGVQD (reference sequence).

This clone was counted a few times. This rearrangement joins TRBV15 to TRBJ1-1; no reliable D call. Germline V lookup: CDR1 LNHNV, CDR2 YYDKDF (reference sequence). This CDR3 is 15 amino acids long. Trimming removed 2 bases at V and 1 base at J, with 11 bases between. CDR3 residues: CATSRPGAENTEAFF. The CDR3 DNA is TGTGCCACCAGCAGACCTGGCGCGGAGAACACTGAAGCTTTCTTT.

The chain combines TRBV7-9 with TRBJ2-5, with D maybe TRBD2 (5 bases). The ends were cut back, 8 bases at V and 4 bases at J, with 17 bases in the middle. The CDR3 spans 14 residues. The germline CDR1 and CDR2 sequences are SEHNR and FQNEAQ (reference sequence). The CDR3 DNA is TGTGCCAGCTCCCCAGGCCGGACTGGAGAGACCCAGTACTTC. It encodes CASSPGRTGETQYF.

Only one count was recorded for this clone. The chain has TRBV7-8 and TRBJ2-3, with TRBD2 identical over 9 bases. The CDR3 loop spans 14 amino acids. With V trimmed by 2 bases and J by 3 bases, 0 bases remained unmatched. Germline loops: CDR1 SGHVS, CDR2 FQNEAQ. The CDR3 loop reads CASSLTSGTDTQYF. Here the CDR3 DNA reads TGTGCCAGCAGCTTAACTAGCGGGACAGATACGCAGTATTTT.

The V gene is TRBV6-6, the J gene TRBJ1-5; D gene uncertain. V lost 4 bases and J 4 bases, leaving 8 bases between the germline ends. There are 13 residues in the CDR3. CDR1 is MNHNY and CDR2 is SVGAGI in the germline V gene (reference sequence). The CDR3 DNA follows: TGTGCCAGCAGTTCCAGTTCGAATCAGCCCCAGCATTTT. Its protein product is CASSSSSNQPQHF.

The V call is TRBV10-3, the J call TRBJ2-1; D may be TRBD1 (6 bases). This CDR3 has 16 residues. Trimming left V 6 bases short and J 0 bases short, with 15 bases between. The germline CDR1 and CDR2 sequences are ENHRY and SYGVKD. The CDR3 bases are TGTGCCATCAGGAGACTGACAGGAAACTCCTACAATGAGCAGTTCTTC. Translation gives CAIRRLTGNSYNEQFF.

The chain employs TRBV7-2 and TRBJ2-5; TRBD1 might be the D (6 bases). Trimming stripped 1 base from V and 7 bases from J, with 16 bases between. The CDR3 consists of 15 residues. Germline CDR1 is SGHTA and CDR2 is FQGNSA. The CDR3 loop reads CASSLEGQGSRTQYF. The CDR3 DNA follows: TGTGCCAGCAGCTTAGAGGGGCAGGGGTCGAGGACCCAGTACTTC.

The CDR3 here is CASSQARTGIDGYTF. In nucleotides, the CDR3 is TGCGCCAGCAGCCAGGCCCGGACAGGGATCGATGGCTACACCTTC. V and J are TRBV4-3 and TRBJ1-2; 8 nucleotides align to TRBD1. CDR3 size: 15 residues. With 3 bases clipped from V and 6 bases from J, the junction kept 9 bases outside the gene matches. In germline, CDR1 is LGHNA, CDR2 YSLEER.

The V gene is TRBV4-1, the J gene TRBJ2-7; the D gene is possibly TRBD2 (5 bases). V was shortened by 0 bases and J by 0 bases, with 15 bases between the two germline ends. From germline, CDR1 is MGHRA and CDR2 YSYEKL. The CDR3 runs to 17 residues. CDR3: CASSQEGWLATSYEQYF. The CDR3 DNA sequence: TGCGCCAGCAGCCAAGAGGGGTGGCTAGCAACCTCCTACGAGCAGTACTTC.

V gene TRBV15 combines with J gene TRBJ2-4, with TRBD2 identical over 7 bases. The CDR3 sequence is 14 residues long. Trimming took 9 bases from V and 4 from J; bases not matched to a gene: 9. Germline-derived CDR1 and CDR2 are LNHNV and YYDKDF (reference sequence). This CDR3 is CATFERGAKNIQYF. In DNA form, the CDR3 reads TGTGCCACTTTTGAGCGGGGAGCAAAAAACATTCAGTACTTC.

Here the CDR3 reads CSAPRTGEQYF. In nucleotides, the CDR3 is TGCAGTGCTCCTAGGACTGGCGAGCAGTACTTC. This chain links TRBV20-1 with TRBJ2-7, with D perhaps matching TRBD2 (5 bases). This CDR3 contains 11 residues. CDR1 is DFQATT, CDR2 SNEGSKA, per germline (reference sequence). V gave up 5 bases and J gave up 6 bases, with 11 bases separating them.

The chain joins TRBV7-2 to TRBJ2-7, with D maybe TRBD1 (6 bases). The CDR3 sequence is 14 residues long. In germline, CDR1 is SGHTA, CDR2 FQGNSA. V gave up 4 bases and J gave up 0 bases, with 10 bases separating them. CDR3 sequence: CASSSPGHSYEQYF. DNA of the CDR3: TGTGCCAGCAGCTCTCCGGGACACTCCTACGAGCAGTACTTC.

The chain carries TRBV5-5 and TRBJ1-3; possible D gene TRBD1, 5 bases. V was clipped by 1 base and J by 8 bases, with 16 bases between them. Germline V gene data show CDR1 as SGHKS and CDR2 as YYEKEE (reference sequence). The CDR3 runs to 15 residues. DNA of the CDR3: TGTGCCAGCAGCTTGAGGTCCCAGGGTCAGGACACCATATATTTT. This sequence encodes CASSLRSQGQDTIYF.

This clone has a handful of counts. The chain is built from TRBV6-5 and TRBJ2-2; possibly TRBD2 for D (6 bases). Germline lookup yields CDR1 MNHEY and CDR2 SVGAGI. The CDR3 contains 14 residues. V shed 6 bases and J shed 5 bases, with 13 bases lying between them. Written as DNA, the CDR3 is TGTGCCAGCAGGCGGGACCCCGGGACCGGGGAGCTGTTTTTT. Encoded protein: CASRRDPGTGELFF.

DNA for the CDR3: TGTGCCAGCAGCTTAGTTGCCAGGGGGCACTACGAGCAGTACTTC. Translating gives CASSLVARGHYEQYF. This chain connects TRBV11-2 to TRBJ2-7; 8 nucleotides align to TRBD1. The CDR3 extends over 15 amino acids. The germline V gene encodes CDR1 SGHAT and CDR2 FQNNGV. Trimming removed 1 base from V and 3 bases from J; junction bases left unmatched: 5.

The rearrangement links TRBV4-2 to TRBJ2-2, with TRBD2 matching over 12 bases. This CDR3 contains 16 residues. J was trimmed by 9 bases and V by 0 bases; bases with no gene match: 5. The germline CDR1 and CDR2 sequences are LGHNA and YNFKEQ. The CDR3 protein is CASSQEASGRVRELFF. CDR3 sequence (DNA): TGTGCCAGCAGCCAAGAGGCTAGCGGGAGGGTCAGGGAGCTGTTTTTT.

V and J are TRBV4-3 and TRBJ2-3; unclear D gene. V was shortened by 0 bases and J by 2 bases, with 9 bases between the two germline ends. The CDR3 runs 15 residues. CDR1 and CDR2 (germline): LGHNA, YSLEER. The CDR3 loop reads CASSQDPRYTDTQYF. The CDR3 bases are TGCGCCAGCAGCCAAGATCCTAGATACACAGATACGCAGTATTTT.